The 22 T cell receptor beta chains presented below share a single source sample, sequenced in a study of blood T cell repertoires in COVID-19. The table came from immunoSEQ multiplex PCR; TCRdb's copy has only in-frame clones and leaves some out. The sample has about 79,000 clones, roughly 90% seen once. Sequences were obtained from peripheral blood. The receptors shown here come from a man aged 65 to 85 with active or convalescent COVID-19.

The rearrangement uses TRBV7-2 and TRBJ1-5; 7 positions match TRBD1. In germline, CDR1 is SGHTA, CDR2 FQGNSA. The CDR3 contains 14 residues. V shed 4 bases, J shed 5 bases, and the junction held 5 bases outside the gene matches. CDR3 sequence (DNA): TGTGCCAGCAGCTCGACAGGGAACTATCAGCCCCAGCATTTT. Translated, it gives CASSSTGNYQPQHF.

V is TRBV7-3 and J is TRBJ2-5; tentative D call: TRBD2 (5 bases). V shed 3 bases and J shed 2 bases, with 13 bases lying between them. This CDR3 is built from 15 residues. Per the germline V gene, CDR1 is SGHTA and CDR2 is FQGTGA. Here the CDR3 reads CASSFGPGSQETQYF. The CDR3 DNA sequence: TGTGCCAGCAGCTTCGGACCGGGATCGCAAGAGACCCAGTACTTC.

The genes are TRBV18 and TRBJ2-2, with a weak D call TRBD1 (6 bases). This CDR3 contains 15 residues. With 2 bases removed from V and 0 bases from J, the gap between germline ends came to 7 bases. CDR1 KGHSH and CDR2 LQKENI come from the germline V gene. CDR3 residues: CASSPRTANTGELFF. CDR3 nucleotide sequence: TGTGCCAGCTCACCAAGGACAGCGAACACCGGGGAGCTGTTTTTT.

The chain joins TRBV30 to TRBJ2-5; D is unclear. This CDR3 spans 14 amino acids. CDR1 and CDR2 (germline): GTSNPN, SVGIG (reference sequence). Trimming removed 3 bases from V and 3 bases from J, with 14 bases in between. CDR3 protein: CAWRGPARKETQYF. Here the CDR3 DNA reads TGTGCCTGGAGGGGCCCGGCCCGGAAAGAGACCCAGTACTTC.

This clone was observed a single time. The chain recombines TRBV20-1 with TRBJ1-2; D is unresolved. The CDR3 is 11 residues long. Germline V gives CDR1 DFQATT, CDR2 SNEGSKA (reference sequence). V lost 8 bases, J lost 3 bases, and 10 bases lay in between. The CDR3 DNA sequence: TGCAGTTCCCTCCTCTACTATGGCTACACCTTC. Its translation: CSSLLYYGYTF.

The CDR3 is CASSLVGLEGAREAFF. The CDR3 DNA reads TGTGCCAGCAGTCTGGTGGGTTTGGAGGGGGCGAGGGAAGCTTTCTTT. The chain employs TRBV28 and TRBJ1-1; 7 bases agree with TRBD1. CDR3 length: 16 residues. Trimming removed 5 bases from V and 8 bases from J; junction bases left unmatched: 17. Per germline, CDR1 MDHEN and CDR2 SYDVKM.

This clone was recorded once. CDR3 DNA sequence: TGTGCCAGCAGCCGGGACAGGAGGGATACGCAGTATTTT. It codes for CASSRDRRDTQYF. This sequence joins TRBV27 and TRBJ2-3; 8 bases line up with TRBD1. The CDR3 is made up of 13 amino acids. Germline V gene data show CDR1 as MNHEY and CDR2 as SMNVEV (reference sequence). V lost 6 bases, J lost 6 bases, and 5 bases stayed unmatched.

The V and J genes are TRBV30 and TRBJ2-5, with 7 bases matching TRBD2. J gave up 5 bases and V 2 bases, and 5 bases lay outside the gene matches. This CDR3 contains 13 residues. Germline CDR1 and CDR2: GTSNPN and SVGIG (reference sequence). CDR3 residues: CAWSRSAGETQYF. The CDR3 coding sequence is TGTGCCTGGAGTCGGTCAGCGGGGGAGACCCAGTACTTC.

CDR3 sequence reads: CASSPRTGDNEQFF. Written as DNA, the CDR3 is TGTGCCAGCAGTCCGCGGACAGGCGACAATGAGCAGTTCTTC. The chain recombines TRBV28 with TRBJ2-1; 7 positions match TRBD1. After removal of 5 bases from V and 5 bases from J, the junction contained 6 bases not matched to a gene. CDR1 MDHEN and CDR2 SYDVKM come from the germline V gene. The CDR3 totals 14 residues.

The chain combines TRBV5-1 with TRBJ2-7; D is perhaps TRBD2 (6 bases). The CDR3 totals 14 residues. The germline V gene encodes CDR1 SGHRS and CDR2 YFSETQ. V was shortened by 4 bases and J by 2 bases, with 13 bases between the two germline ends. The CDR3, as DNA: TGCGCCAGCAGCACCGGACTAACTACCTACGAGCAGTACTTC. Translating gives CASSTGLTTYEQYF.

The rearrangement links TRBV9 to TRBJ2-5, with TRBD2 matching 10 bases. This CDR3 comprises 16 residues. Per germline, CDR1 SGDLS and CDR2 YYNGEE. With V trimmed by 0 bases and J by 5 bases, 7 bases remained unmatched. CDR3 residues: CASSVESGRAGETQYF. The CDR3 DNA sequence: TGTGCCAGCAGCGTAGAGAGCGGGAGGGCCGGGGAGACCCAGTACTTC.

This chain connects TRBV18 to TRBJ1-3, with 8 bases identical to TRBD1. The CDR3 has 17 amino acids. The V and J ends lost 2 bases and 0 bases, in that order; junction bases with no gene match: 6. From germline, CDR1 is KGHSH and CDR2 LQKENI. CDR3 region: CASSPVTGVSSGNTIYF. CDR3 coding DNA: TGTGCCAGCTCACCAGTGACAGGGGTCAGCTCTGGAAACACCATATATTTT.

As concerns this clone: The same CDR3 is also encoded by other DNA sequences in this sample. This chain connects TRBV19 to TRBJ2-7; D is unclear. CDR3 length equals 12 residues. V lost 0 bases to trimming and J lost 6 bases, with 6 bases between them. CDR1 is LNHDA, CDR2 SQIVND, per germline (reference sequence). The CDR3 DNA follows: TGTGCCAGTAGTATAGATCGAGGCGAGCAGTACTTC. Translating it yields CASSIDRGEQYF.

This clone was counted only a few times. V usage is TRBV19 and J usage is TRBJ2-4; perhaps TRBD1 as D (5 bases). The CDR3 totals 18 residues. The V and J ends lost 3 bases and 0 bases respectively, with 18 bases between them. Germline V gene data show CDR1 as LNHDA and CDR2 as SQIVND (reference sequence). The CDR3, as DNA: TGTGCCAGTAGTATCGTCCTACCCGACAGACTAGCCAAAAACATTCAGTACTTC. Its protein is CASSIVLPDRLAKNIQYF.

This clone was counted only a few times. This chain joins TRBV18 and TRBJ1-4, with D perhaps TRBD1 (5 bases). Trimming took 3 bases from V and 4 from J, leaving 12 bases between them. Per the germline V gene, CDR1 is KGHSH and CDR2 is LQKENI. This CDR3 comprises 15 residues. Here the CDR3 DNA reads TGTGCCAGCTCACCTGATACAGGATTTAATGAAAAACTGTTTTTT. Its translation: CASSPDTGFNEKLFF.

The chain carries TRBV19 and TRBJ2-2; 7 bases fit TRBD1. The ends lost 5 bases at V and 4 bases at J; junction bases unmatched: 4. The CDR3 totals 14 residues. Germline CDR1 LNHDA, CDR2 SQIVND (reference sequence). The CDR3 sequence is CASSSPGGTGELFF. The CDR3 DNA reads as TGTGCCAGTAGTTCGCCAGGGGGCACCGGGGAGCTGTTTTTT.

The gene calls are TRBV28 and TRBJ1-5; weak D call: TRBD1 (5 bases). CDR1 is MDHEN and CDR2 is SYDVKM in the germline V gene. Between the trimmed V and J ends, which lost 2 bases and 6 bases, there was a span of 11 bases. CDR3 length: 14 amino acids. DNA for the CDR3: TGTGCCAGCAGTTTAATCCAGGGCGGTCAGCCCCAGCATTTT. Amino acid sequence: CASSLIQGGQPQHF.

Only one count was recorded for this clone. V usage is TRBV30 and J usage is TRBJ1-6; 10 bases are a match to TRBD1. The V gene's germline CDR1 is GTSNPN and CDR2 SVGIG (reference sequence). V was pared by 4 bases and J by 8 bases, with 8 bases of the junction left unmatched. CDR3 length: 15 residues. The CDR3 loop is CAWMNGQGVHSPLHF. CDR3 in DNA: TGTGCCTGGATGAATGGACAGGGGGTACATTCACCCCTCCACTTT.

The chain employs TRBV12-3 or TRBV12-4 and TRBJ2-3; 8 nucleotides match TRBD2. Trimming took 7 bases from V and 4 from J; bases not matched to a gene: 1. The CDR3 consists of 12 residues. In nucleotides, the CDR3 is TGTGCCAGCACCGGGGGGGCAGATACGCAGTATTTT. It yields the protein CASTGGADTQYF.

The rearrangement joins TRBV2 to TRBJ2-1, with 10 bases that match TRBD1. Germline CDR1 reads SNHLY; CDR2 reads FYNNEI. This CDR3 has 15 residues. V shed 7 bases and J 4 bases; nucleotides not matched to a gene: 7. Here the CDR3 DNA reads TGTGCCAGCACCCAGGACAGGGGGTTTTACAATGAGCAGTTCTTC. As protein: CASTQDRGFYNEQFF.

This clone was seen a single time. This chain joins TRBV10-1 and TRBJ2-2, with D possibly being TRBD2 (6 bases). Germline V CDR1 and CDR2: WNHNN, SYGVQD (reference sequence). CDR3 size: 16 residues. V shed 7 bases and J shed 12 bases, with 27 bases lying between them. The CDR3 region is CASNLFLSGGAGKLFF. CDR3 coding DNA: TGCGCCAGCAACCTGTTCCTTAGTGGTGGGGCGGGGAAGCTGTTTTTT.

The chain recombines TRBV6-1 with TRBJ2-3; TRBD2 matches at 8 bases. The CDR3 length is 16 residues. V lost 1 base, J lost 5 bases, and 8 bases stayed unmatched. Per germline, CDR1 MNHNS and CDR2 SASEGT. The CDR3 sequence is CASSEVGTSGGDTQYF. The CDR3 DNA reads TGTGCCAGCAGTGAAGTGGGTACTAGCGGAGGAGATACGCAGTATTTT.